This TCR beta chain was captured by sequencing in a study of T cell repertoires in cytomegalovirus infection. At the level of the study: Public TCR beta signatures were indicative of both CMV infection and a matching HLA type. Study conclusions and caveats: Summed frequency of shared TCR beta families picked out CMV carriers who also had the relevant HLA. HLA-C-restricted CMV-specific TCR beta clonotypes prevailed in the ex vivo response.

This clonotype was seen only a few times. Antigen: not known. TCRdb reprocessed the reads with MiXCR, giving one entry per CDR3 protein. The sample shows 680,000 or so distinct CDR3 sequences, approximately 34% of them seen only once. The source material was PBMCs. This clonotype originated in a human donor in good health (CMV status not recorded). Some clones in this sample may be carry-over from other donors' samples.

In DNA, the CDR3 is TGTGCCAGCAGTTTATTCAGAAATCAGCCCCAGCATTTT. It translates to CASSLFRNQPQHF. This chain uses TRBV27 with TRBJ1-5; D gene uncertain. CDR1 MNHEY and CDR2 SMNVEV come from the germline V gene (reference sequence). The CDR3 covers 13 residues. V was cut by 1 base and J by 4 bases, with 5 bases left in between.